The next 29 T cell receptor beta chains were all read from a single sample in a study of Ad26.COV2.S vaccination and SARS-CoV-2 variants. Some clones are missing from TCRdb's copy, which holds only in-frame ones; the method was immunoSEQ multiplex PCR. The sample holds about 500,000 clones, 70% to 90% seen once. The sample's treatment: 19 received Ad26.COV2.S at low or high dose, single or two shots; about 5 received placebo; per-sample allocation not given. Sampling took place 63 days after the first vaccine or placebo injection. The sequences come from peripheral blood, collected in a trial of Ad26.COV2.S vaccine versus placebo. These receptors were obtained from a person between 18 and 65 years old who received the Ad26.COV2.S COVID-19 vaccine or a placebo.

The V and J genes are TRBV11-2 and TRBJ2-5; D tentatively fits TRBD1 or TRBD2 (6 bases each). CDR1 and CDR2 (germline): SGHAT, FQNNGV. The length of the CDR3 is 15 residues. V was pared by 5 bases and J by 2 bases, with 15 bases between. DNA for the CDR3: TGTGCCAGCAGCGCGGAGGGACATCCACAAGAGACCCAGTACTTC. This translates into CASSAEGHPQETQYF.

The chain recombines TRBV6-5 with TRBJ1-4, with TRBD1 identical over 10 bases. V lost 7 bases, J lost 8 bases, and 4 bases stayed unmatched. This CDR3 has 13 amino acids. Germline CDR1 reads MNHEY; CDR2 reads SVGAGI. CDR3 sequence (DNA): TGTGCCAGCACGGGACAGGGGCACGAAAAACTGTTTTTT. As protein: CASTGQGHEKLFF.

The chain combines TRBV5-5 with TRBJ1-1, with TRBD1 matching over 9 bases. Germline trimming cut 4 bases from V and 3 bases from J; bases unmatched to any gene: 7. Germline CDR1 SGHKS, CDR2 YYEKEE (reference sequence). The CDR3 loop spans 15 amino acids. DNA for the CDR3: TGTGCCAGCAGCACGCGGACAGGGGTTGACACTGAAGCTTTCTTT. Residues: CASSTRTGVDTEAFF.

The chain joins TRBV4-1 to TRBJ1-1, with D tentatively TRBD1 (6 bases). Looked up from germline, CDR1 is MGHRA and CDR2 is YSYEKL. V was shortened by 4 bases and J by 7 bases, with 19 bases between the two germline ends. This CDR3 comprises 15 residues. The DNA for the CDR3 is TGCGCCAGCAGCCGTCAGGTTATTGGGGGCGGTGAAGCTTTCTTT. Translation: CASSRQVIGGGEAFF.

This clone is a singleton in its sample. CDR3 DNA: TGTGCCAGCAGCGTAGCTCAGGAGGACTACGAGCAGTACTTC. Protein product: CASSVAQEDYEQYF. The gene calls are TRBV9 and TRBJ2-7; maybe TRBD2 (5 bases). Trimming removed 0 bases at V and 3 bases at J, with 10 bases between. The germline gives CDR1 SGDLS, CDR2 YYNGEE. This CDR3 contains 14 residues.

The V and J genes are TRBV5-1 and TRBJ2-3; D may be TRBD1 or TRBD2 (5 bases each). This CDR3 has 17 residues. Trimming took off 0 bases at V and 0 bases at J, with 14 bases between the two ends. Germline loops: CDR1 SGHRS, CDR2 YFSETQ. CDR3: CASSLGYTGLSTDTQYF. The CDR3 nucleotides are TGCGCCAGCAGCTTGGGCTACACGGGGCTAAGCACAGATACGCAGTATTTT.

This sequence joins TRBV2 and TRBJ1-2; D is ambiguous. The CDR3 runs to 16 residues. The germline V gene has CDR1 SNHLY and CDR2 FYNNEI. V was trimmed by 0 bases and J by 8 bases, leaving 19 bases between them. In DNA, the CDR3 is TGTGCCAGCAGTGAAGCGCTTCGGTCAGACTATGGCGGCTACACCTTC. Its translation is CASSEALRSDYGGYTF.

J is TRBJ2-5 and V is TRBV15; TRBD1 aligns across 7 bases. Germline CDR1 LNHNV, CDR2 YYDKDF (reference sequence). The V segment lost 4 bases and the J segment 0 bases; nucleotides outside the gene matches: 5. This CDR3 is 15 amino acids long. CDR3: CATSTEDRYQETQYF. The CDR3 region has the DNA TGTGCCACCAGCACCGAGGACAGGTACCAAGAGACCCAGTACTTC.

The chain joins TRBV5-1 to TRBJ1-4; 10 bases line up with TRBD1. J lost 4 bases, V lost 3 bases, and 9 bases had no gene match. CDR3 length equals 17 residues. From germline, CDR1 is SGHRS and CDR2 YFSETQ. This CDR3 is CASSSLTGGVGNEKLFF. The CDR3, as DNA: TGCGCCAGCAGCTCCCTGACAGGGGGCGTAGGTAATGAAAAACTGTTTTTT.

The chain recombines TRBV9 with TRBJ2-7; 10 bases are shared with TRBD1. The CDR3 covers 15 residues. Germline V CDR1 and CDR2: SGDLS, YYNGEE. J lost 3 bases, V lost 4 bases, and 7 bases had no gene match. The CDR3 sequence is CASSIGTGARYEQYF. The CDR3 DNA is TGTGCCAGCAGCATAGGGACAGGGGCCCGCTACGAGCAGTACTTC. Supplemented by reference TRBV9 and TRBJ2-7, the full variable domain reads DSGVTQTPKHLITATGQRVTLRCSPRSGDLSVYWYQQSLDQGLQFLIQYYNGEERAKGNILERFSAQQFPDLHSELNLSSLELGDSALYFCASSIGTGARYEQYFGPGTRLTVT.

This chain's CDR3 is CASSVDGRAGGYTF. CDR3 DNA: TGTGCCAGCAGCGTAGACGGCAGGGCGGGTGGCTACACCTTC. The V call is TRBV9, the J call TRBJ1-2, with a tentative D call TRBD1 (5 bases). The CDR3 is 14 residues long. Deletions cut 0 bases from V and 7 bases from J, with 13 bases between. The germline V gene encodes CDR1 SGDLS and CDR2 YYNGEE.

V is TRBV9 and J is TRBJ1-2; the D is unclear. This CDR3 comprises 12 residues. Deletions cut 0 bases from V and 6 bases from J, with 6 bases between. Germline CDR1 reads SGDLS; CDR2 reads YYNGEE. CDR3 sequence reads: CASSVDRDGYTF. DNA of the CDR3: TGTGCCAGCAGCGTAGACCGGGATGGCTACACCTTC. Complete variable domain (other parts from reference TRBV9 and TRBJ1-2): DSGVTQTPKHLITATGQRVTLRCSPRSGDLSVYWYQQSLDQGLQFLIQYYNGEERAKGNILERFSAQQFPDLHSELNLSSLELGDSALYFCASSVDRDGYTFGSGTRLTVV.

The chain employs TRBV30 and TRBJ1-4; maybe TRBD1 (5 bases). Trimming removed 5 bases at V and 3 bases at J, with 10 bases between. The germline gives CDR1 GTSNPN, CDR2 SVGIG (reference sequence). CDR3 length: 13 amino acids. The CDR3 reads CAWSTGPNEKLFF. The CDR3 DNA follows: TGTGCCTGGTCCACAGGACCTAATGAAAAACTGTTTTTT.

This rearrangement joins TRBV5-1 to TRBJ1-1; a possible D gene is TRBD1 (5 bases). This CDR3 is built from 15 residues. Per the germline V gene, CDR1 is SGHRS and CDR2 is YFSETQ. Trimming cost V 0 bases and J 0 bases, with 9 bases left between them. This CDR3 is CASSLVGALNTEAFF. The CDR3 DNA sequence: TGCGCCAGCAGCTTGGTTGGGGCACTGAACACTGAAGCTTTCTTT.

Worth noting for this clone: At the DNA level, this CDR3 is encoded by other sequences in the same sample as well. The CDR3 DNA reads as TGTGCCTGGAGCCCGGGACAGGGCAGGCAGCCCCAGCATTTT. Translated: CAWSPGQGRQPQHF. The V call is TRBV30, the J call TRBJ1-5; 9 positions match TRBD1. The V and J ends lost 3 bases and 7 bases, in that order; junction bases with no gene match: 7. The germline V gene encodes CDR1 GTSNPN and CDR2 SVGIG (reference sequence). The CDR3 length is 14 residues.

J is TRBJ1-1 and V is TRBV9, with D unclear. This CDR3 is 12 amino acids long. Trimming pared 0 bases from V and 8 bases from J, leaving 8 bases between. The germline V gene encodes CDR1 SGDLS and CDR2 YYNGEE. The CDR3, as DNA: TGTGCCAGCAGCGTAGGGGTTGGGGAAGCTTTCTTT. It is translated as CASSVGVGEAFF. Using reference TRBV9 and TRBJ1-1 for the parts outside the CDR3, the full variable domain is DSGVTQTPKHLITATGQRVTLRCSPRSGDLSVYWYQQSLDQGLQFLIQYYNGEERAKGNILERFSAQQFPDLHSELNLSSLELGDSALYFCASSVGVGEAFFGQGTRLTVV.

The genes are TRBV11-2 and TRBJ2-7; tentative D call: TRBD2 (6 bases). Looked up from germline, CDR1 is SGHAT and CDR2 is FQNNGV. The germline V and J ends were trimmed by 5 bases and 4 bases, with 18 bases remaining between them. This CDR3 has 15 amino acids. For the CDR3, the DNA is TGTGCCAGCAGCCGCCCGGGGGATACTAAGTACGAGCAGTACTTC. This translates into CASSRPGDTKYEQYF.

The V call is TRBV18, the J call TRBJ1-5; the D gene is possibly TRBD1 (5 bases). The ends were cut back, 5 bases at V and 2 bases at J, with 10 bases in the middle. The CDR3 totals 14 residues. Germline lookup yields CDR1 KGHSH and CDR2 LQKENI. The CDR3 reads CASSKGYGNQPQHF. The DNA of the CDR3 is TGTGCCAGCTCAAAGGGGTACGGCAATCAGCCCCAGCATTTT.

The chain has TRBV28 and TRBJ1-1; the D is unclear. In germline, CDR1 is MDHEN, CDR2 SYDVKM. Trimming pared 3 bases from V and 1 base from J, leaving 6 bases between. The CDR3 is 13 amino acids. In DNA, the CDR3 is TGTGCCAGCAGTTTTGGAGCGAACACTGAAGCTTTCTTT. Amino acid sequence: CASSFGANTEAFF.

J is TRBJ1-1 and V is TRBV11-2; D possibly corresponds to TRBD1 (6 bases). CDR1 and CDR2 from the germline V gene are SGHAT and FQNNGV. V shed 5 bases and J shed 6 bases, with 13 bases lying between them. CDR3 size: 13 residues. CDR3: CASSATGGAEAFF. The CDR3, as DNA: TGTGCCAGCAGCGCGACGGGGGGCGCTGAAGCTTTCTTT.

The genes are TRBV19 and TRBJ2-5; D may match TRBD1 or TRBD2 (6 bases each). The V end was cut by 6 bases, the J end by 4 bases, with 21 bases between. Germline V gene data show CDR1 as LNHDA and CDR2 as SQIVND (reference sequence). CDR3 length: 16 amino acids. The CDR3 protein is CASRGGSGDLGETQYF. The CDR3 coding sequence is TGTGCCAGTAGAGGGGGTAGCGGAGACTTAGGAGAGACCCAGTACTTC.

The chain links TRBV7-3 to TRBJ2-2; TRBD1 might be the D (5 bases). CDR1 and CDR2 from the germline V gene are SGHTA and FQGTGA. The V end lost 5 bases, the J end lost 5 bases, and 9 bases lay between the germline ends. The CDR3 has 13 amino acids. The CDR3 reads CASSKGATGELFF. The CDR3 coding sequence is TGTGCCAGCAGCAAAGGGGCGACCGGGGAGCTGTTTTTT.

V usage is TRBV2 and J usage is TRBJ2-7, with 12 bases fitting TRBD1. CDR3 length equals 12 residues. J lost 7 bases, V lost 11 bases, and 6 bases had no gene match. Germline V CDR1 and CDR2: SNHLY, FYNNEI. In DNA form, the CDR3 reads TGTGCCGGGGGACAGGGGGCGAGTGAGCAGTACTTC. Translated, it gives CAGGQGASEQYF.

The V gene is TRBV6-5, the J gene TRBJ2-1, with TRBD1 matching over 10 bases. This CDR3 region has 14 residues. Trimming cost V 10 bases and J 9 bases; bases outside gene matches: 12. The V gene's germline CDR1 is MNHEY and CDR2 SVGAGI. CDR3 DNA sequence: TGTGCCACCAGGGACAGGGGTTTAGACGCTGAGCAGTTCTTC. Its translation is CATRDRGLDAEQFF.

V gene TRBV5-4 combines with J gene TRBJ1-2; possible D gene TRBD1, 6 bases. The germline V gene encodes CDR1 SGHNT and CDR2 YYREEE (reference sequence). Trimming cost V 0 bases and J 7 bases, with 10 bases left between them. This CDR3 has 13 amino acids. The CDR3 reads CASSLESGVGYTF. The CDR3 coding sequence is TGTGCCAGCAGCTTGGAGTCAGGGGTTGGCTACACCTTC.

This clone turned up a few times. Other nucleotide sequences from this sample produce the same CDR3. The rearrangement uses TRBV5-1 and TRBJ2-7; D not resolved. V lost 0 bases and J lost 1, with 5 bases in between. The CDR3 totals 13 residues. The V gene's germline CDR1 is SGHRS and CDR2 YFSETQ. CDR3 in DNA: TGCGCCAGCAGCTTGGACGGGTCCTACGAGCAGTACTTC. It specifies CASSLDGSYEQYF.

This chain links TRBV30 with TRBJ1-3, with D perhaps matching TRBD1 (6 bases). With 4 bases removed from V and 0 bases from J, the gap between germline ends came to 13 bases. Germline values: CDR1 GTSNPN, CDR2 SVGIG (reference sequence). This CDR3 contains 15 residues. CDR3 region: CAWTLGGSSGNTIYF. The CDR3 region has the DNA TGTGCCTGGACCTTGGGGGGCAGCTCTGGAAACACCATATATTTT.

The CDR3 coding sequence is TGTGCCAGCCCCACCAGAGGGAACTATGGCTACACCTTC. It specifies CASPTRGNYGYTF. This chain uses TRBV2 with TRBJ1-2; D unclear. Germline lookup yields CDR1 SNHLY and CDR2 FYNNEI. CDR3 length: 13 residues. V was trimmed by 8 bases and J by 2 bases, leaving 12 bases between them.

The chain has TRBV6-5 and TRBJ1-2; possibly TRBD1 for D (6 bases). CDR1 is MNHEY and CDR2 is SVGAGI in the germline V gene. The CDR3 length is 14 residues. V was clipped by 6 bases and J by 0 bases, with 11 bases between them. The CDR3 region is CASSPTGPNYGYTF. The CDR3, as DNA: TGTGCCAGCAGCCCGACAGGACCTAACTATGGCTACACCTTC.